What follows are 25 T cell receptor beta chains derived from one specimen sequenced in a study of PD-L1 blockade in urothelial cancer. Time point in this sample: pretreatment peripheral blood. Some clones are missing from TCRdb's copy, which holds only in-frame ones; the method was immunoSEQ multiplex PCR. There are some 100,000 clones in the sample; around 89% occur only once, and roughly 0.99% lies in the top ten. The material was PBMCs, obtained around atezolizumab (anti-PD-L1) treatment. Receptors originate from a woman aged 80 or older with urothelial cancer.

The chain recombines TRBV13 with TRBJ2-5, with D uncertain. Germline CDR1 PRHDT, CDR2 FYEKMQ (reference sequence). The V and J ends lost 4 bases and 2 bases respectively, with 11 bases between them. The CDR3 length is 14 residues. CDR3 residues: CASSSRRRQETQYF. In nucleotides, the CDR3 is TGTGCCAGCAGCTCCCGCCGGCGGCAAGAGACCCAGTACTTC.

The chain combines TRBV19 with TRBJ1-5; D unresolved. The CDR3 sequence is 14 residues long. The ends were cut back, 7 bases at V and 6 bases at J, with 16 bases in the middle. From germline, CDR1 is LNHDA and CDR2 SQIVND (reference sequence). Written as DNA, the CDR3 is TGTGCCAGTACCCCCCCCGGGGTCAGTCAGCCCCAGCATTTT. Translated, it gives CASTPPGVSQPQHF. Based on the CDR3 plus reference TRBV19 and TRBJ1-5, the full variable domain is DGGITQSPKYLFRKEGQNVTLSCEQNLNHDAMYWYRQDPGQGLRLIYYSQIVNDFQKGDIAEGYSVSREKKESFPLTVTSAQKNPTAFYLCASTPPGVSQPQHFGDGTRLSIL.

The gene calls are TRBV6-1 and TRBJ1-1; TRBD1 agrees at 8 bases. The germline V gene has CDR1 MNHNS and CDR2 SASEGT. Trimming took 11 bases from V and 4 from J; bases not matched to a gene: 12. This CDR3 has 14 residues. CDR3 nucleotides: TGTGCCGTCCGGGGGCAGGGGGCGCCCACTGAAGCTTTCTTT. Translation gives CAVRGQGAPTEAFF.

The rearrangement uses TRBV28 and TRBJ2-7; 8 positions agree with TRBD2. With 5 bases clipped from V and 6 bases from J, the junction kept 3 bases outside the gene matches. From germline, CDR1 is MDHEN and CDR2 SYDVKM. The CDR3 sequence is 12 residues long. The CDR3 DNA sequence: TGTGCCAGCAGTGTGAGCGGGGGCGAGCAGTACTTC. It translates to CASSVSGGEQYF.

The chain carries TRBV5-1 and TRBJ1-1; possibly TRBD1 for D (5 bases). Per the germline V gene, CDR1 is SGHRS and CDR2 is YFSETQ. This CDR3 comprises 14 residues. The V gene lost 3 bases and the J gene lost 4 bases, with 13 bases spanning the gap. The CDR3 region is CASSSEMGGTEAFF. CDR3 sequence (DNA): TGCGCCAGCAGCTCCGAGATGGGGGGCACTGAAGCTTTCTTT. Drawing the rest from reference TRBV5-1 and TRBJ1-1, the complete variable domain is KAGVTQTPRYLIKTRGQQVTLSCSPISGHRSVSWYQQTPGQGLQFLFEYFSETQRNKGNFPGRFSGRQFSNSRSEMNVSTLELGDSALYLCASSSEMGGTEAFFGQGTRLTVV.

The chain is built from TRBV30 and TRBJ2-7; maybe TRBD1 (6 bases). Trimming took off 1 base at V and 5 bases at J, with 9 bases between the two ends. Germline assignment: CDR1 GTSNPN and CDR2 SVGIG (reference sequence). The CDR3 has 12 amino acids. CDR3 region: CAWSAGVDEQYF. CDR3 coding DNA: TGTGCCTGGAGTGCAGGGGTTGACGAGCAGTACTTC.

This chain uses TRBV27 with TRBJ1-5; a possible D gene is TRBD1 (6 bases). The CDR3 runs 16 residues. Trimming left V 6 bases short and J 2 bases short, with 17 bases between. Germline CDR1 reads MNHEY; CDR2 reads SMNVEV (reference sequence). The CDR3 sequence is CASRPNPRGGNQPQHF. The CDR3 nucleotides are TGTGCCAGCAGACCAAATCCCAGGGGTGGCAATCAGCCCCAGCATTTT.

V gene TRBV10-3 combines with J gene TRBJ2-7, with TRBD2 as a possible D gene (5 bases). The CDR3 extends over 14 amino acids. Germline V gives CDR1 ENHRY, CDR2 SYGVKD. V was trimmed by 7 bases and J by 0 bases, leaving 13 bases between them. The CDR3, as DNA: TGTGCCATCATGGAGGACGCTAACTCCTACGAGCAGTACTTC. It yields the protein CAIMEDANSYEQYF.

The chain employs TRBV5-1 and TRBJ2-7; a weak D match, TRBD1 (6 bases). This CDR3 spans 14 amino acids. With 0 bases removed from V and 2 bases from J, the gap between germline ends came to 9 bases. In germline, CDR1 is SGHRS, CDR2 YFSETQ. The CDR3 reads CASSLGGGTYEQYF. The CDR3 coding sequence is TGCGCCAGCAGCTTGGGAGGGGGTACCTACGAGCAGTACTTC.

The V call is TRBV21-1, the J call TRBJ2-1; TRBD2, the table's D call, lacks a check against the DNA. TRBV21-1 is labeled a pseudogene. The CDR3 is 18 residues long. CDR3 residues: CASSTGTSGRRGDNEQFF. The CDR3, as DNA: TGTGCCAGCAGCACGGGGACTAGCGGGAGAAGAGGGGACAATGAGCAGTTCTTC.

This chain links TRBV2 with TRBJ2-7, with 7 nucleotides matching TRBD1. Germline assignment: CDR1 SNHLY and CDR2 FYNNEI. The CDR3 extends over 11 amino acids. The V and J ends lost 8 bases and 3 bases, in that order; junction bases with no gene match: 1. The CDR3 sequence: CASGTVYEQYF. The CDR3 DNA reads TGTGCCAGCGGGACAGTCTACGAGCAGTACTTC.

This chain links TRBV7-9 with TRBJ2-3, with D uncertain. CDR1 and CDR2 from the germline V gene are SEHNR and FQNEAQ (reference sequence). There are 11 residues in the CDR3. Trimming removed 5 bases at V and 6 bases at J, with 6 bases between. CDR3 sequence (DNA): TGTGCCAGCAGCCCACAGGATACGCAGTATTTT. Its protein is CASSPQDTQYF.

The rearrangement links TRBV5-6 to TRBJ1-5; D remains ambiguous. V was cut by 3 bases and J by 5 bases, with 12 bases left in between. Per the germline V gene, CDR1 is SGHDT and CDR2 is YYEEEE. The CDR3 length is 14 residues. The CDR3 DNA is TGTGCCAGCAGCTACGGGGTTTCTTATCAGCCCCAGCATTTT. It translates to CASSYGVSYQPQHF.

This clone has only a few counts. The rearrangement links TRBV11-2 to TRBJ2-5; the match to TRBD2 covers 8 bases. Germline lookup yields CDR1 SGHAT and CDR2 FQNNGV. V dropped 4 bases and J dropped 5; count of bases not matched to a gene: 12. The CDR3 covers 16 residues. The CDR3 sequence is CASSSLAGSPGETQYF. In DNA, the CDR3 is TGTGCCAGCAGCTCTTTAGCGGGATCCCCAGGGGAGACCCAGTACTTC.

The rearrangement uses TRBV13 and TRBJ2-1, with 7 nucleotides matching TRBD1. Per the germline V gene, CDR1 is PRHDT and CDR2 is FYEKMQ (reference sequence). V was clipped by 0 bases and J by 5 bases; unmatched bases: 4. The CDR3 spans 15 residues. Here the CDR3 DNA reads TGTGCCAGCAGCTTAGGCAGGGGGAGTAACAATGAGCAGTTCTTC. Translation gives CASSLGRGSNNEQFF.

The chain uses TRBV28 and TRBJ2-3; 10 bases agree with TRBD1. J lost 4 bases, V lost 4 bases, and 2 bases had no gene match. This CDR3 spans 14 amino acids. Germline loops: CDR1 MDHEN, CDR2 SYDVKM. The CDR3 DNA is TGTGCCAGCAGTTCAGGACAGGGGGCAGATACGCAGTATTTT. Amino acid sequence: CASSSGQGADTQYF.

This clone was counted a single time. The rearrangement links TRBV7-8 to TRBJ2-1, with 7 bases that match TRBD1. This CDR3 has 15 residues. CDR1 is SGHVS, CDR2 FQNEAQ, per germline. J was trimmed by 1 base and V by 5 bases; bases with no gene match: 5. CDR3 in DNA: TGTGCCAGCAGCCGAAGACAGGGATCCTACAATGAGCAGTTCTTC. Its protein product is CASSRRQGSYNEQFF. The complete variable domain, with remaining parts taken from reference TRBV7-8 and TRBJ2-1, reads GAGVSQSPRYKVAKRGQDVALRCDPISGHVSLFWYQQALGQGPEFLTYFQNEAQLDKSGLPSDRFFAERPEGSVSTLKIQRTQQEDSAVYLCASSRRQGSYNEQFFGPGTRLTVL.

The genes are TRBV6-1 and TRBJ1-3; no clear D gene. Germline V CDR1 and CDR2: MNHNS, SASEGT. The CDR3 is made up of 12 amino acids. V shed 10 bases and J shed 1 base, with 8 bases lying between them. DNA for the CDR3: TGTGCCACCCGGAGATCTGGAAACACCATATATTTT. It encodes CATRRSGNTIYF.

This CDR3 reads CASSLGGNTEAFF. CDR3 nucleotide sequence: TGTGCCAGCAGTTTGGGGGGGAACACTGAAGCTTTCTTT. V is TRBV27 and J is TRBJ1-1, with a weak D call TRBD1 (5 bases). Trimming pared 3 bases from V and 1 base from J, leaving 6 bases between. CDR3 length: 13 amino acids. Germline lookup yields CDR1 MNHEY and CDR2 SMNVEV (reference sequence).

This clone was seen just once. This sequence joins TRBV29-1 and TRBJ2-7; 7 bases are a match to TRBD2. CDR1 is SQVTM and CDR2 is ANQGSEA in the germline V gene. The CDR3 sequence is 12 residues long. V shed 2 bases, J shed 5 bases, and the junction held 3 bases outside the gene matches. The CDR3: CSVESGTHEQYF. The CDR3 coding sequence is TGCAGCGTTGAAAGCGGGACCCACGAGCAGTACTTC.

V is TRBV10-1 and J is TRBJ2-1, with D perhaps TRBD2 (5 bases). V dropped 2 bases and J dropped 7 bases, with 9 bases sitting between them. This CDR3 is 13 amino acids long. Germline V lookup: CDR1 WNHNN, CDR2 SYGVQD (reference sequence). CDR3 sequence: CASSEPGKNEQFF. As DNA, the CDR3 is TGCGCCAGCAGTGAGCCGGGGAAGAATGAGCAGTTCTTC.

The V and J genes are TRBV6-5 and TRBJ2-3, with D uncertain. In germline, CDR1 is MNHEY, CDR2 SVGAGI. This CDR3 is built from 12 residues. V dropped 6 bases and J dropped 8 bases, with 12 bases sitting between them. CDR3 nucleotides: TGTGCCAGCAGCCGTACCCCGGGTACGCAGTATTTT. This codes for CASSRTPGTQYF.

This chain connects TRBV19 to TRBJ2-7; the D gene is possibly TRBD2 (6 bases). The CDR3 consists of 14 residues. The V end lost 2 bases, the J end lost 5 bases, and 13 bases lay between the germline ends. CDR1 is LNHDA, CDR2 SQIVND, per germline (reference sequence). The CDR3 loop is CASSISPGTDEQYF. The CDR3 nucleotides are TGTGCCAGTAGTATAAGTCCAGGGACTGACGAGCAGTACTTC.

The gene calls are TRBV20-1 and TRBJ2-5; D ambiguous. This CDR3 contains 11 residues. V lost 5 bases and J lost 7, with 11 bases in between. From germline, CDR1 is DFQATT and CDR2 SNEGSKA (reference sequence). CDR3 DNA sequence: TGCAGTGCTGGGCTCCTCGGGACCCAGTACTTC. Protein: CSAGLLGTQYF.

The CDR3 is CASSPGLEGEQYF. The CDR3 nucleotides are TGTGCCAGCTCACCAGGGCTAGAGGGCGAGCAGTACTTC. This chain connects TRBV18 to TRBJ2-7; tentatively, D is TRBD2 (5 bases). The CDR3 sequence is 13 residues long. V was cut by 2 bases and J by 6 bases, with 11 bases left in between. Germline V gene sequence: CDR1 KGHSH, CDR2 LQKENI.